These T cell receptor beta chains were read from a single sample in a study of Ad26.COV2.S vaccination and SARS-CoV-2 variants. TCRdb's copy holds only in-frame clones and misses some; the assay was immunoSEQ multiplex PCR. The sample includes about 680,000 clones, more than 80% of them seen just once. The sequencing here drew on peripheral blood, taken in a trial of Ad26.COV2.S vaccine versus placebo. The origin of the receptors is a person between 18 and 60 years old who received the Ad26.COV2.S COVID-19 vaccine or a placebo. Each CDR3 is given with its conserved first and last residue. The D gene is left open where the match is weak. The listing skips clone size in some rows; elsewhere it reads once, few, many or a size class.

CDR3nt: TGTGCCAGCAGCGCCCTGGGACATTGGAGCTACACCTTC; CDR3aa: CASSALGHWSYTF; v_gene: TRBV7-2; j_gene: TRBJ1-2; d_gene: NA; abundance: NA
CDR3nt: TGTGCCAGCAGCCCTCGGGGAGGGAATGCTCCCGAGCAGTACTTC; CDR3aa: CASSPRGGNAPEQYF; v_gene: TRBV7-9; j_gene: TRBJ2-7; d_gene: TRBD2; abundance: once
CDR3nt: TGTGCCAGCAGCAAGACAGGGAATCCGGGCAATGAGCAGTTCTTC; CDR3aa: CASSKTGNPGNEQFF; v_gene: TRBV9; j_gene: TRBJ2-1; d_gene: TRBD1; abundance: once
CDR3nt: TGTGCCAGCACCTACGACAGGGGTGAAAAACTGTTTTTT; CDR3aa: CASTYDRGEKLFF; v_gene: TRBV5-4; j_gene: TRBJ1-4; d_gene: TRBD1; abundance: NA
CDR3nt: TGTGCCATCAGGCCGGGACTAGCAGAGACCGGGGAGCTGTTTTTT; CDR3aa: CAIRPGLAETGELFF; v_gene: TRBV10-3; j_gene: TRBJ2-2; d_gene: TRBD2; abundance: once
CDR3nt: TGTGCCAGCAGCATTTGGGACAGGAACAATGAGCAGTTCTTC; CDR3aa: CASSIWDRNNEQFF; v_gene: TRBV9; j_gene: TRBJ2-1; d_gene: TRBD1; abundance: NA
CDR3nt: TGCAGCGTTGTAGGGGGCCCTGGAAACACCATATATTTT; CDR3aa: CSVVGGPGNTIYF; v_gene: TRBV29-1; j_gene: TRBJ1-3; d_gene: TRBD1; abundance: NA
CDR3nt: TGTGCTAGTGGCTCGACAGCCGCCTACGAGCAGTACTTC; CDR3aa: CASGSTAAYEQYF; v_gene: TRBV12-5; j_gene: TRBJ2-7; d_gene: NA; abundance: NA
CDR3nt: TGTGCCAGCAGCAGACCCACCGGCGGAGGAGCCTACGAGCAGTACTTC; CDR3aa: CASSRPTGGGAYEQYF; v_gene: TRBV5-6; j_gene: TRBJ2-7; d_gene: NA; abundance: NA
CDR3nt: TGTGCCAGCAGCTCGGGATTGAACACTGAAGCTTTCTTT; CDR3aa: CASSSGLNTEAFF; v_gene: TRBV11-2; j_gene: TRBJ1-1; d_gene: NA; abundance: NA
CDR3nt: TGTGCCAGCAGCTTAAGCAGCCGCGGGAGGGCGGGGTACAATGAGCAGTTCTTC; CDR3aa: CASSLSSRGRAGYNEQFF; v_gene: TRBV5-4; j_gene: TRBJ2-1; d_gene: TRBD2; abundance: NA
CDR3nt: TGTGCCATCCGGGTCGGAGGATCAGGCGGCTACACCTTC; CDR3aa: CAIRVGGSGGYTF; v_gene: TRBV10-3; j_gene: TRBJ1-2; d_gene: NA; abundance: NA
CDR3nt: TGTGCCAGCAGCTCCCGGGACTCCCCTCGGTTCTTC; CDR3aa: CASSSRDSPRFF; v_gene: TRBV9; j_gene: TRBJ2-1; d_gene: NA; abundance: NA
CDR3nt: TGTGCCAGCAGTACTAATACCGGGGAGCTGTTTTTT; CDR3aa: CASSTNTGELFF; v_gene: TRBV6-6; j_gene: TRBJ2-2; d_gene: NA; abundance: NA
CDR3nt: TGTGCCAGCAGCTTAACTAGCGGGAGCCCCGCAAGCGAGCAGTACTTC; CDR3aa: CASSLTSGSPASEQYF; v_gene: TRBV13; j_gene: TRBJ2-7; d_gene: TRBD2; abundance: NA
CDR3nt: TGCGCCAGCAGCCAAGAAACCCCCTACGAGCAGTACTTC; CDR3aa: CASSQETPYEQYF; v_gene: TRBV4-1; j_gene: TRBJ2-7; d_gene: NA; abundance: NA
CDR3nt: TGTGCCAGCAGCCCCAACAGGGGTCAGGGAAACACCATATATTTT; CDR3aa: CASSPNRGQGNTIYF; v_gene: TRBV5-4; j_gene: TRBJ1-3; d_gene: TRBD1; abundance: NA
CDR3nt: TGTGCCAGCTCCCGAGGAGATAGCTCACCCCTCCACTTT; CDR3aa: CASSRGDSSPLHF; v_gene: TRBV18; j_gene: TRBJ1-6; d_gene: NA; abundance: once
CDR3nt: TGTGCCAGCAGCTTAGGGCAGCGCCAGCCCCAGCATTTT; CDR3aa: CASSLGQRQPQHF; v_gene: TRBV7-2; j_gene: TRBJ1-5; d_gene: NA; abundance: many
CDR3nt: TGTGCCAGCAGACTGACAGGGCACACTGAAGCTTTCTTT; CDR3aa: CASRLTGHTEAFF; v_gene: TRBV6-5; j_gene: TRBJ1-1; d_gene: TRBD1; abundance: few
CDR3nt: TGTGCCAGCAACCACACCGGGACAGCCTATGGCTACACCTTC; CDR3aa: CASNHTGTAYGYTF; v_gene: TRBV4-2; j_gene: TRBJ1-2; d_gene: TRBD1; abundance: NA
CDR3nt: TGCGCCAGCAGCTCGGGTTGGAGCTACGAGCAGTACTTC; CDR3aa: CASSSGWSYEQYF; v_gene: TRBV5-1; j_gene: TRBJ2-7; d_gene: NA; abundance: NA
CDR3nt: TGTGCCAGCAGCTTAGCTGGGCCTCTGTTGGGGGGCGGGGAGCTGTTTTTT; CDR3aa: CASSLAGPLLGGGELFF; v_gene: TRBV7-2; j_gene: TRBJ2-2; d_gene: NA; abundance: once
CDR3nt: TGTGCCAGCAGCTTAAGACTAGCGGGAGGTTACACCGGGGAGCTGTTTTTT; CDR3aa: CASSLRLAGGYTGELFF; v_gene: TRBV11-3; j_gene: TRBJ2-2; d_gene: TRBD2; abundance: NA
CDR3nt: TGTGCCAGCAGTGAAACGGGGCAAGAGACCCAGTACTTC; CDR3aa: CASSETGQETQYF; v_gene: TRBV6-1; j_gene: TRBJ2-5; d_gene: NA; abundance: NA
CDR3nt: TGTGCCAGCAGCAAAGTGGATTGCCCTGAAGCTTTCTTT; CDR3aa: CASSKVDCPEAFF; v_gene: TRBV21-1; j_gene: TRBJ1-1; d_gene: NA; abundance: NA
CDR3nt: TGTGCCACCAGTGATAAGGGGAGGGACTACACCTTC; CDR3aa: CATSDKGRDYTF; v_gene: TRBV24-1; j_gene: TRBJ1-2; d_gene: NA; abundance: once
CDR3nt: TGTGCCAGCAGCTTCAGAGGGAGGCCTGGAAACACCATATATTTT; CDR3aa: CASSFRGRPGNTIYF; v_gene: TRBV5-8; j_gene: TRBJ1-3; d_gene: NA; abundance: NA
CDR3nt: TGTGCCACCAGCAGGGACAGGACAGATACGCAGTATTTT; CDR3aa: CATSRDRTDTQYF; v_gene: TRBV15; j_gene: TRBJ2-3; d_gene: TRBD1; abundance: NA
CDR3nt: TGTGCCAGCAGCCCAGGGGGGGCCGGGTATGGAGACACTGAAGCTTTCTTT; CDR3aa: CASSPGGAGYGDTEAFF; v_gene: TRBV7-9; j_gene: TRBJ1-1; d_gene: TRBD1; abundance: NA
CDR3nt: TGTGCCAGCAGCTCAAGACAGGGTAATGAGCAGTTCTTC; CDR3aa: CASSSRQGNEQFF; v_gene: TRBV7-2; j_gene: TRBJ2-1; d_gene: TRBD1; abundance: NA
CDR3nt: TGTGCCAGCAGCCGACGGGGGTCTGGGGCCAACGTCCTGACTTTC; CDR3aa: CASSRRGSGANVLTF; v_gene: TRBV16; j_gene: TRBJ2-6; d_gene: NA; abundance: NA
CDR3nt: TGTGCCAGCAGTGCCCCGGCGACGGTGGGCTCTGGAAACACCATATATTTT; CDR3aa: CASSAPATVGSGNTIYF; v_gene: TRBV28; j_gene: TRBJ1-3; d_gene: NA; abundance: NA
CDR3nt: TGTGCCAGCTCACCACACCGGGATCAGCCCCAGCATTTT; CDR3aa: CASSPHRDQPQHF; v_gene: TRBV18; j_gene: TRBJ1-5; d_gene: NA; abundance: NA
CDR3nt: TGTGCCAGCAGCTCCAATCGGCAGGGGACCGATAATGAAAAACTGTTTTTT; CDR3aa: CASSSNRQGTDNEKLFF; v_gene: TRBV7-9; j_gene: TRBJ1-4; d_gene: NA; abundance: NA
CDR3nt: TGTGCCAGTAGTTCCGAGAGGGGCTACACCTTC; CDR3aa: CASSSERGYTF; v_gene: TRBV19; j_gene: TRBJ1-2; d_gene: NA; abundance: NA
CDR3nt: TGTGCCAGCAGATCTAGCCCCAGCTCCTACGAGCAGTACTTC; CDR3aa: CASRSSPSSYEQYF; v_gene: TRBV27; j_gene: TRBJ2-7; d_gene: NA; abundance: NA
CDR3nt: TGTGCCAGTAGTATCCCGAGGACAGCCCTCAATCAGCCCCAGCATTTT; CDR3aa: CASSIPRTALNQPQHF; v_gene: TRBV19; j_gene: TRBJ1-5; d_gene: NA; abundance: NA
CDR3nt: TGTGCCAGCAGTATAGACAGATCCGCTGAAGCTTTCTTT; CDR3aa: CASSIDRSAEAFF; v_gene: TRBV6-6; j_gene: TRBJ1-1; d_gene: NA; abundance: NA
CDR3nt: TGTGCCAGCAGCCAAGGATTTAGGGCCACCACTGAAGCTTTCTTT; CDR3aa: CASSQGFRATTEAFF; v_gene: TRBV3-1/TRBV3-2; j_gene: TRBJ1-1; d_gene: NA; abundance: NA